Reported below is one TCR beta chain. The trim removed 2 bases at V and 1 base at J, leaving 5 bases unmatched. This CDR3 is 15 amino acids long. CDR1 DFQATT and CDR2 SNEGSKA come from the germline V gene (reference sequence). These data are taken from a study of blood T cells in healthy people across ages. Using a J-beta primer mix together with a sample-barcoded 5' primer, a second PCR was run for about 7 to 12 cycles. Every cDNA molecule bore a tag from a template-switch adaptor containing 12 random nucleotides. From each sample, at least 2.5 million paired-end reads containing CDR3 were obtained. From the 5' RACE reads, TCRdb called clonotypes with MiXCR, one entry per CDR3 protein. Here the sample spans roughly 1.5 million distinct CDR3 sequences, roughly 43% being singletons.

The J gene is TRBJ2-5, the V gene TRBV20-1, with 9 bases that match TRBD1. This TCR was sampled from a woman aged 18-29 years in good health. Input material: blood. CDR3 bases: TGCAGTGCTAGATTAGGACAGGGGCTCCAAGAGACCCAGTACTTC. This codes for CSARLGQGLQETQYF.